This TCR beta chain derives from a study of shared clonotypes between healthy human individuals. This clone was seen a single time. The study enrolled healthy HIV-negative adults without recent acute infections or vaccinations as donors. Produced via immunoSEQ multiplex PCR; TCRdb's table is partial and in-frame only. The table shows some 2,500,000 clones, with approximately 93% occurring only once. CDR3 length equals 14 residues. Germline V gene lookup returns CDR1 SGHVS and CDR2 FQNEAQ. The V end was cut by 1 base, the J end by 5 bases, with 11 bases between. The TCR originated in a man between 18 and 35 years old in good health. Some clones in this sample may be carry-over from other donors' samples. Sequencing input: naive CD4+ T cells from PBMCs. Documented subset: CD45RA+ positively selected. J is TRBJ1-1 and V is TRBV7-8, with D tentatively TRBD1 (5 bases). DNA of the CDR3: TGTGCCAGCAGCTTAGTCAGGGTCTGGACTGAAGCTTTCTTT. Translation gives CASSLVRVWTEAFF.